Listed here are 17 T cell receptor beta chains from one sample, sequenced in a study of T cells in Graves' hyperthyroidism and ophthalmopathy. RNA transcripts provided the source from which TCR beta CDR3 regions were amplified. Initially, a first-round RT-PCR of the TCR CDR3 employed the HTBI primer set. TCRdb itself ran the multiplex PCR reads through MiXCR, one entry per CDR3 protein. The profile shows fewer than 300,000 distinct CDR3 sequences, 25% to 30% of them singletons. Sequencing input: blood. The source of these receptors is a man aged 40-49 years with Graves' hyperthyroidism that later progressed to Graves' ophthalmopathy.

This clonotype was seen ten or more times. V and J are TRBV6-5 and TRBJ1-1, with 8 bases lining up with TRBD1. The CDR3 runs to 14 residues. In germline, CDR1 is MNHEY, CDR2 SVGAGI. Unmatched junction bases numbered 7, after V lost 3 bases and J lost 7 bases. The CDR3 sequence: CASSYRQGSGEAFF. CDR3 DNA: TGTGCCAGCAGTTATAGACAGGGGAGCGGTGAAGCTTTCTTT.

The chain combines TRBV5-1 with TRBJ1-2; D ambiguous. Between the trimmed V and J ends, which lost 1 base and 6 bases, there was a span of 16 bases. The CDR3 is 15 residues long. Germline CDR1 reads SGHRS; CDR2 reads YFSETQ. The CDR3 DNA sequence: TGCGCCAGCAGCTTGTTGGACTCGGTGGACCATGGCTACACCTTC. Amino acid sequence: CASSLLDSVDHGYTF.

This clonotype was counted once. The rearrangement joins TRBV27 to TRBJ1-5; no reliable D call. V lost 4 bases to trimming and J lost 4 bases, with 11 bases between them. In germline, CDR1 is MNHEY, CDR2 SMNVEV (reference sequence). The CDR3 is 14 amino acids. As DNA, the CDR3 is TGTGCCAGCAGTTATGTAGGGCCAAATCAGCCCCAGCATTTT. It translates to CASSYVGPNQPQHF.

CDR3 sequence: CASSLGVGGTEAFF. The CDR3 bases are TGTGCCAGCAGCTTAGGTGTCGGGGGCACTGAAGCTTTCTTT. V and J are TRBV7-2 and TRBJ1-1, with a tentative D call TRBD1 (5 bases). Germline CDR1 is SGHTA and CDR2 is FQGNSA. This CDR3 has 14 residues. With 1 base removed from V and 4 bases from J, the gap between germline ends came to 10 bases.

This clonotype is a singleton in its sample. This chain uses TRBV6-2 or TRBV6-3 with TRBJ1-1; D perhaps matches TRBD1 (5 bases). Trimming left V 5 bases short and J 2 bases short, with 21 bases between. Germline CDR1 reads MNHEY; CDR2 reads SVGEGT. The CDR3 is 17 amino acids. CDR3 protein: CASSHIPNTGRNTEAFF. The CDR3 nucleotides are TGTGCCAGCAGTCATATCCCTAACACGGGACGCAACACTGAAGCTTTCTTT.

Ten or more counts support this clonotype. This chain links TRBV6-1 with TRBJ1-2, with D perhaps matching TRBD1 (5 bases). Germline lookup yields CDR1 MNHNS and CDR2 SASEGT. The CDR3 has 17 residues. V shed 2 bases and J shed 5 bases, with 21 bases lying between them. DNA for the CDR3: TGTGCCAGCAGTGAATGGGGCAGGGAAACAGACGTATATGGCTACACCTTC. This encodes CASSEWGRETDVYGYTF.

This clonotype was found many times. This sequence joins TRBV27 and TRBJ2-7, with 11 bases fitting TRBD2. This CDR3 contains 13 residues. Trimming took 7 bases from V and 8 from J; bases not matched to a gene: 7. The germline CDR1 and CDR2 sequences are MNHEY and SMNVEV (reference sequence). Here the CDR3 DNA reads TGTGCCAGCATACTAGCGGGAGAGGGCCAGCAGTACTTC. This sequence encodes CASILAGEGQQYF.

This clonotype was recorded many times. The chain uses TRBV24-1 and TRBJ2-7, with TRBD1 matching over 8 bases. The germline V gene has CDR1 KGHDR and CDR2 SFDVKD. The ends lost 3 bases at V and 1 base at J; junction bases unmatched: 10. The CDR3 runs 17 residues. The CDR3 DNA reads as TGTGCCACCAGTGATCCGCCGGGACAGGCAACTTCCTACGAGCAGTACTTC. It is translated as CATSDPPGQATSYEQYF.

This clonotype was recorded a few times. The chain is built from TRBV27 and TRBJ2-2; D perhaps matches TRBD2 (7 bases). This CDR3 comprises 16 residues. The germline CDR1 and CDR2 sequences are MNHEY and SMNVEV (reference sequence). With 6 bases removed from V and 7 bases from J, the gap between germline ends came to 21 bases. CDR3 nucleotides: TGTGCCAGCAGACCCAGAGGGGGGGCCTGGGGCGGGGAGCTGTTTTTT. Translating gives CASRPRGGAWGGELFF.

In this sample, this clonotype turned up many times. CDR3 amino acids: CSAREGQGYGYTF. Written as DNA, the CDR3 is TGCAGTGCTAGAGAGGGACAGGGATATGGCTACACCTTC. The rearrangement uses TRBV20-1 and TRBJ1-2; TRBD1 aligns across 9 bases. Germline V lookup: CDR1 DFQATT, CDR2 SNEGSKA (reference sequence). The CDR3 spans 13 residues. V trimming: 0 bases; J trimming: 5 bases; junction bases outside the gene matches: 1.

The table lists this clonotype with many counts. The chain recombines TRBV3-1 with TRBJ2-7, with D unclear. Trimming pared 1 base from V and 6 bases from J, leaving 4 bases between. Germline V gene data show CDR1 as LGHDT and CDR2 as YNNKEL (reference sequence). The CDR3 is made up of 11 amino acids. This CDR3 is CASSQGIEQYF. The CDR3 DNA is TGTGCCAGCAGCCAAGGGATCGAGCAGTACTTC.

This clonotype was detected many times. The chain joins TRBV5-1 to TRBJ2-5; TRBD1 aligns across 10 bases. Trimming took 4 bases from V and 3 from J; bases not matched to a gene: 6. CDR1 is SGHRS and CDR2 is YFSETQ in the germline V gene. The CDR3 loop spans 15 amino acids. The CDR3 protein is CASSLGTGAKETQYF. The CDR3 region has the DNA TGCGCCAGCAGCCTCGGGACAGGGGCGAAAGAGACCCAGTACTTC.

As concerns this clonotype: Given a much more abundant clone one base away, this may be a read error. This chain uses TRBV7-3 with TRBJ1-1; 8 nucleotides line up with TRBD1. The CDR3 is 13 amino acids. Germline loops: CDR1 SGHTA, CDR2 FQGTGA. The J segment lost 6 bases and the V segment lost 8 bases, leaving 8 bases of the junction unmatched. The CDR3: CASGQDRGSEAFF. The DNA for the CDR3 is TGTGCCAGCGGCCAAGACAGGGGATCTGAAGCTTTCTTT.

Only a few counts were recorded for this clonotype. The CDR3, as DNA: TGTGCCAGCAGCGCCAGGACCGCCGGCCCCTACGAGCAGTACTTC. This gives the protein CASSARTAGPYEQYF. V gene TRBV9 combines with J gene TRBJ2-7; D ambiguous. With 3 bases removed from V and 2 bases from J, the gap between germline ends came to 15 bases. This CDR3 comprises 15 residues. Germline CDR1 SGDLS, CDR2 YYNGEE.

The chain recombines TRBV20-1 with TRBJ2-7, with 11 bases matching TRBD2. V dropped 5 bases and J dropped 5; count of bases not matched to a gene: 8. The CDR3 sequence is 14 residues long. Germline values: CDR1 DFQATT, CDR2 SNEGSKA (reference sequence). The CDR3 coding sequence is TGCAGTGCTCACGACACTAGCGGGAGACACGAGCAGTACTTC. This translates into CSAHDTSGRHEQYF.

This clonotype was counted ten times or more. This sequence joins TRBV14 and TRBJ1-1; possible D gene TRBD1, 5 bases. The germline V gene encodes CDR1 SGHDN and CDR2 FVKESK. The CDR3 extends over 16 amino acids. The V end was cut by 0 bases, the J end by 0 bases, with 11 bases between. CDR3 region: CASSQDLGTVNTEAFF. The CDR3 DNA reads TGTGCCAGCAGCCAAGATTTAGGGACGGTGAACACTGAAGCTTTCTTT.

There are a few counts of this clonotype. V and J are TRBV12-3 or TRBV12-4 and TRBJ1-2, with TRBD1 identical over 8 bases. CDR3 size: 15 residues. J was trimmed by 0 bases and V by 6 bases; bases with no gene match: 6. This CDR3 is CASRAIQGANYGYTF. The CDR3 DNA follows: TGTGCCAGCAGGGCTATACAGGGGGCTAACTATGGCTACACCTTC.